The sequence of this T cell receptor (beta chain) was determined in a study of vaccination effects on CD4 cells after COVID-19. Study details: CD4+ T cells specific for antigen were expanded with viral peptide pools by the ViraFEST assay before sequencing.

With respect to this clone: Its antigen remains unknown.

Repertoires were generated with immunoSEQ multiplex PCR, while TCRdb's copy carries only in-frame clones and drops some. This sample yields 50,000 to 75,000 clones, of which more than 60% are seen a single time; approximately 3% belongs to the top ten. Culturing for roughly 9 days preceded CD4+ T cell isolation. None of the vaccinated had previously contracted SARS-CoV-2, and their nucleocapsid antibodies tested negative. Germline-derived CDR1 and CDR2 are SGHDN and FVKESK. The germline V and J ends were trimmed by 7 bases and 7 bases, with 13 bases remaining between them. The CDR3 runs 12 residues. Broader study findings: Recruitment yielded few convalescent patients, and the study had no early post-infection timepoints. Late after vaccination, infection- and vaccine-induced clones showed marked clonal contraction.

The clonotype originates from a human donor who received a COVID-19 vaccine. V usage is TRBV14 and J usage is TRBJ2-5, with D hard to call. The sequencing here drew on CD4+ T cells from PBMCs cultured without peptide, taken before COVID-19 vaccination. CDR3 coding DNA: TGTGCCAGCACCTCGGAGTTTGGGACCCAGTACTTC. Its protein is CASTSEFGTQYF.